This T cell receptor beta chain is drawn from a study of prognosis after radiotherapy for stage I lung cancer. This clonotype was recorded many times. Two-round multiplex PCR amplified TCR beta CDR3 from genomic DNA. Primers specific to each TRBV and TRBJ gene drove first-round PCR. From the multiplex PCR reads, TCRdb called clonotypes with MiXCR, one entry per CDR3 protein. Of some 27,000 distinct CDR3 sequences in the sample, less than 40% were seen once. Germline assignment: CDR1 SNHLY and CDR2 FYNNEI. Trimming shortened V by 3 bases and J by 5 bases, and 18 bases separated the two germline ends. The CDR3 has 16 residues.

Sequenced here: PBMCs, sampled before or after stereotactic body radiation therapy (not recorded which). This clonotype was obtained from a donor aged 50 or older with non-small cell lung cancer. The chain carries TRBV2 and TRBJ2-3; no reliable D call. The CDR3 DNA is TGTGCCAGCAGTGATGGTCAGACGAATAGGGAAGATACGCAGTATTTT. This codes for CASSDGQTNREDTQYF.